This T cell receptor (beta chain) was captured by sequencing in a study of cytomegalovirus exposure and HLA in healthy donors. Remarks on this clone: No antigen is known for it.

V trimming: 4 bases; J trimming: 2 bases; junction bases outside the gene matches: 14. Germline V lookup: CDR1 SGHRS, CDR2 YFSETQ. There are 17 residues in the CDR3. The primer mix had 60 Vbeta and 13 Jbeta primers. Data came from immunoSEQ multiplex PCR; TCRdb stores just in-frame clones and leaves some out. The data show some 93,000 clones, 78% seen once. Study-wide results and limits: In an earlier analysis, most TCR beta V segments were productive about 90% or about 30% of the time. Rare TCR sequences dominated, though some public TCRs recurred in many donors. The authors reported that TCR beta sequences could predict HLA-A and HLA-B alleles. These predictions were accurate for most subjects in the first cohort.

Sequencing was performed on PBMCs. V usage is TRBV5-1 and J usage is TRBJ2-5; TRBD2 aligns across 7 bases. The receptor comes from a woman in her thirties or forties in good health and CMV-seronegative. In DNA, the CDR3 is TGCGCCAGCAGCCCGACGTCCGGGAGGTCCGGGCAAGAGACCCAGTACTTC. As protein: CASSPTSGRSGQETQYF. Variable domain in full (rest from reference TRBV5-1 and TRBJ2-5): KAGVTQTPRYLIKTRGQQVTLSCSPISGHRSVSWYQQTPGQGLQFLFEYFSETQRNKGNFPGRFSGRQFSNSRSEMNVSTLELGDSALYLCASSPTSGRSGQETQYFGPGTRLLVL.